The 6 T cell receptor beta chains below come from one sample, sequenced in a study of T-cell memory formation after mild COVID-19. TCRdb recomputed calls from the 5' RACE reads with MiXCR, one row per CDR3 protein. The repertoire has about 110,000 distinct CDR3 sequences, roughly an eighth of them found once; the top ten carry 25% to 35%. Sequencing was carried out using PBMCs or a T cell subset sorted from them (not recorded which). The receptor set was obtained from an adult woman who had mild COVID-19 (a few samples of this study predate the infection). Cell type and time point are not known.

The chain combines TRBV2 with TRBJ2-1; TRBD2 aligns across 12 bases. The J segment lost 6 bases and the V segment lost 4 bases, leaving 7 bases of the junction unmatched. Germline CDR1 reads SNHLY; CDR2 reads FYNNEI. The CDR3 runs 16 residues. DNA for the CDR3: TGTGCCAGCAGTGCCCGACTAGCGGGGGTGATCAATGAGCAGTTCTTC. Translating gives CASSARLAGVINEQFF.

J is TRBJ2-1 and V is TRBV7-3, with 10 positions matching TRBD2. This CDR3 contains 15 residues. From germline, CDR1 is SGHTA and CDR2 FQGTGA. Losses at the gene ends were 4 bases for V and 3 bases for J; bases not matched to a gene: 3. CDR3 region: CASSSLAGDYNEQFF. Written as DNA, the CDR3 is TGTGCCAGCAGCTCGCTAGCGGGGGACTACAATGAGCAGTTCTTC.

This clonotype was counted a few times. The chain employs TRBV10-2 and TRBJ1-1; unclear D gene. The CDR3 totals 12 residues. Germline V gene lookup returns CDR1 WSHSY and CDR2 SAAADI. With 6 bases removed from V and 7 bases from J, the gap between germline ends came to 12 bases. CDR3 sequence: CASRPGIFEAFF. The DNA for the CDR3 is TGCGCCAGCAGACCGGGTATTTTTGAAGCTTTCTTT.

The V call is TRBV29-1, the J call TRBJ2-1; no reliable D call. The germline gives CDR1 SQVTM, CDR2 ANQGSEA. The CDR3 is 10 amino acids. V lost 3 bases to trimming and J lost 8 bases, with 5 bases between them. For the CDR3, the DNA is TGCAGCGTTGAGATGGATGAGCAGTTCTTC. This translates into CSVEMDEQFF.

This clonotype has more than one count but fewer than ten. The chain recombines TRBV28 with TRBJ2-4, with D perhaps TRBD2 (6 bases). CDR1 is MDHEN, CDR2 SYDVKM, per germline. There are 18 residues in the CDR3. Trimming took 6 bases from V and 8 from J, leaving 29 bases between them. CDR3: CASRSTGLAASWGYIQYF. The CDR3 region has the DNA TGTGCCAGCAGATCCACTGGCTTAGCGGCGTCTTGGGGTTACATTCAGTACTTC.

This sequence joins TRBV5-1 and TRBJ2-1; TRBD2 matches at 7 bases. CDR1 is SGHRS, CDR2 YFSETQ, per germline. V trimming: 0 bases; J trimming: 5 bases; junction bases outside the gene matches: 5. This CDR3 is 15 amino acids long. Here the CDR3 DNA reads TGCGCCAGCAGCTTGGAAGCGGGACGGAACAATGAGCAGTTCTTC. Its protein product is CASSLEAGRNNEQFF.